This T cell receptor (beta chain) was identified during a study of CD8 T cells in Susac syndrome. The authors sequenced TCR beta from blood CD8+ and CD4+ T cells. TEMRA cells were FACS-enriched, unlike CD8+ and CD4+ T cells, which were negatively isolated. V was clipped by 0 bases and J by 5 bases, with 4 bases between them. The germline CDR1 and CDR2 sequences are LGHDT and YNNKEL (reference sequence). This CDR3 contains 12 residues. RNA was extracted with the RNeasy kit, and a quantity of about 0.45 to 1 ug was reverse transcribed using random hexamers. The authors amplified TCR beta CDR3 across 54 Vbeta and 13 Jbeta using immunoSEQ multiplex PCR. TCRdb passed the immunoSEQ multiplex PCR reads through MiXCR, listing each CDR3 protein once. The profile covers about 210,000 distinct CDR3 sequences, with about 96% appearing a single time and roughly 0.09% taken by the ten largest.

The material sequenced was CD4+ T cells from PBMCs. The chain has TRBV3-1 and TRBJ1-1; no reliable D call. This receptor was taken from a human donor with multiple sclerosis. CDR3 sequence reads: CASSQDRTEAFF. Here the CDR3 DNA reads TGTGCCAGCAGCCAAGATAGGACTGAAGCTTTCTTT.